This T cell receptor (beta chain) was recovered during a study of blood T cell repertoires in COVID-19. The wider study: Spain, Italy and the United States supplied samples that represented acute and convalescent COVID-19. Nucleic acid was either cDNA or gDNA, and it came from T cells, B-cell-depleted T cells, or PBMCs.

Repertoires were generated with immunoSEQ multiplex PCR, while TCRdb's copy carries only in-frame clones and drops some. The table shows under 250,000 clones, with about 83% occurring only once. The V end was cut by 5 bases, the J end by 1 base, with 23 bases between. The germline gives CDR1 SGHVS, CDR2 FQNEAQ. The CDR3 extends over 18 amino acids. The sequenced material came from peripheral blood. The source of this sequence is a man in his fifties with active or convalescent COVID-19. The gene calls are TRBV7-8 and TRBJ1-1; a weak D match, TRBD1 (6 bases). This CDR3 reads CASSRSTGGRAGNTEAFF. The CDR3 nucleotides read TGTGCCAGCAGCCGCTCCACGGGGGGCAGGGCAGGGAACACTGAAGCTTTCTTT.